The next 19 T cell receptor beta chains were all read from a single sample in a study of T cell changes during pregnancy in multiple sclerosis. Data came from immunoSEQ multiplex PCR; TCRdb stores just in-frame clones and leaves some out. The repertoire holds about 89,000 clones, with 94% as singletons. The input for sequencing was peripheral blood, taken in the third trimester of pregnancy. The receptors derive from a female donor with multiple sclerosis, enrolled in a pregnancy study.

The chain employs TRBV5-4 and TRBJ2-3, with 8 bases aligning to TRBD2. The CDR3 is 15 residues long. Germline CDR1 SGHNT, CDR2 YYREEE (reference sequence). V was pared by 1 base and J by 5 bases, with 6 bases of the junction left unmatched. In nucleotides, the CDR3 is TGTGCCAGCAGCTTGAAGCGGGAGTCGAGAGATACGCAGTATTTT. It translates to CASSLKRESRDTQYF.

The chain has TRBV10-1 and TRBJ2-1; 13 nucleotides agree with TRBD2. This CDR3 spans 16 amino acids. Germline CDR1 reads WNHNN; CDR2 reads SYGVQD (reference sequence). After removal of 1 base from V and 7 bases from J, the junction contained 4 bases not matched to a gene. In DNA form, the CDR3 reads TGCGCCAGCAGTGAGTTGGGACTAGCGGGATTGAATGAGCAGTTCTTC. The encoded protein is CASSELGLAGLNEQFF.

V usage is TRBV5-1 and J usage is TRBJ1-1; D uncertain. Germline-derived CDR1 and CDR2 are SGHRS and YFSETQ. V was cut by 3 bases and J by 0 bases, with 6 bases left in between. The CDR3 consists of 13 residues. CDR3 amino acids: CASSSVLNTEAFF. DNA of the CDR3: TGCGCCAGCAGCTCCGTTTTGAACACTGAAGCTTTCTTT. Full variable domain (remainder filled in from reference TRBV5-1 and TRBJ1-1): KAGVTQTPRYLIKTRGQQVTLSCSPISGHRSVSWYQQTPGQGLQFLFEYFSETQRNKGNFPGRFSGRQFSNSRSEMNVSTLELGDSALYLCASSSVLNTEAFFGQGTRLTVV.

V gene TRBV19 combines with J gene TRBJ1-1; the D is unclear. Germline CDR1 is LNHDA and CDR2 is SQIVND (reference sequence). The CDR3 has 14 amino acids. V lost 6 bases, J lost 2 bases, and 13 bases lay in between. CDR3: CASSSRFGNTEAFF. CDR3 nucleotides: TGTGCCAGTAGCTCGAGGTTCGGAAACACTGAAGCTTTCTTT. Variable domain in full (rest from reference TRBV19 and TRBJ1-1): DGGITQSPKYLFRKEGQNVTLSCEQNLNHDAMYWYRQDPGQGLRLIYYSQIVNDFQKGDIAEGYSVSREKKESFPLTVTSAQKNPTAFYLCASSSRFGNTEAFFGQGTRLTVV.

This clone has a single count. The CDR3 reads CASSLGTVNQPQHF. The CDR3 DNA reads as TGTGCCAGCAGTTTAGGGACAGTCAATCAGCCCCAGCATTTT. The chain is built from TRBV6-5 and TRBJ1-5, with 7 nucleotides matching TRBD1. V lost 4 bases and J lost 3; bases outside the gene matches: 3. This CDR3 contains 14 residues. Germline V gene data show CDR1 as MNHEY and CDR2 as SVGAGI.

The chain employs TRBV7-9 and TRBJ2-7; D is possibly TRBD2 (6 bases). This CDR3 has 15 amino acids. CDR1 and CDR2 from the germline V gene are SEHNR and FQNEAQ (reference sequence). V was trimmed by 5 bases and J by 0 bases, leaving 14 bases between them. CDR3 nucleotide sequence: TGTGCCAGCAGCCGGGGGATCGGGAGCTCCTACGAGCAGTACTTC. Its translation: CASSRGIGSSYEQYF.

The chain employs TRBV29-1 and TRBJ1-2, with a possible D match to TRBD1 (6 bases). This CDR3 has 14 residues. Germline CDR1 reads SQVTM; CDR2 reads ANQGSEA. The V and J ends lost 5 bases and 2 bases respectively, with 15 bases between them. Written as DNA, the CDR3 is TGCAGCGTTACCCGGGACATCTTAAACTATGGCTACACCTTC. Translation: CSVTRDILNYGYTF. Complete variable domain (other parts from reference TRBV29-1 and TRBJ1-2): SAVISQKPSRDICQRGTSLTIQCQVDSQVTMMFWYRQQPGQSLTLIATANQGSEATYESGFVIDKFPISRPNLTFSTLTVSNMSPEDSSIYLCSVTRDILNYGYTFGSGTRLTVV.

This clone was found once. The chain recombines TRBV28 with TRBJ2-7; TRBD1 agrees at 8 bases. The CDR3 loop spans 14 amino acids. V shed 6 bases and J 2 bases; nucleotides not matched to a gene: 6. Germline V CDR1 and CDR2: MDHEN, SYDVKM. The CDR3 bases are TGTGCCAGCAGCTCCGGGACAGGACCCTACGAGCAGTACTTC. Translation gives CASSSGTGPYEQYF.

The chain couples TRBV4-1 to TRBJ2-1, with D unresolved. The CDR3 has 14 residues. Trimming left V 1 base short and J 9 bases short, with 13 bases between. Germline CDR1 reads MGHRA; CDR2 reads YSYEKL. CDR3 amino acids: CASSQVVSTSEQFF. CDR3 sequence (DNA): TGCGCCAGCAGCCAAGTCGTTTCAACCAGTGAGCAGTTCTTC.

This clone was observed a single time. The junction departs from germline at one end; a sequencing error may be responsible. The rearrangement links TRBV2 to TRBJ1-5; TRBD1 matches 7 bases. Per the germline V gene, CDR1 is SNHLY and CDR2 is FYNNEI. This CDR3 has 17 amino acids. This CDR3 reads CASSALEIDRVNRPQHF. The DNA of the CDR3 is TGTGCCAGCAGTGCGCTTGAGATTGACAGGGTCAATCGGCCCCAGCATTTT.

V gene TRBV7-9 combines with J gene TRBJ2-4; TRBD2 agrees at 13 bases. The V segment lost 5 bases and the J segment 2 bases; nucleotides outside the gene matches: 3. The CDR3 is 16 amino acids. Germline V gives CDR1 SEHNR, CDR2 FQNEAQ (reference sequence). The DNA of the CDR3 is TGTGCCAGCAGCCGGACTAGCGGGAGATCCAAAAACATTCAGTACTTC. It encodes CASSRTSGRSKNIQYF.

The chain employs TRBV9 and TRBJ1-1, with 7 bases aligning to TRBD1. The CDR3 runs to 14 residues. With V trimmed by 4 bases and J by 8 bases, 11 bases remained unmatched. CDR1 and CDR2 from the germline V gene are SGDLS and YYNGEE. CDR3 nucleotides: TGTGCCAGCAGCAACGACAGAAGGGGGCTAGAAGCTTTCTTT. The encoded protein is CASSNDRRGLEAFF.

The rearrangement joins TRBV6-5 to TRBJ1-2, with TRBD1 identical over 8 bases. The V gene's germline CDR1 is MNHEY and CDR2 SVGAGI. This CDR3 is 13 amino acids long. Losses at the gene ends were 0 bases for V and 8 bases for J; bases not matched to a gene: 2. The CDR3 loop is CASSYSDRVGYTF. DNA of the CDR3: TGTGCCAGCAGTTACTCGGACAGGGTGGGCTACACCTTC.

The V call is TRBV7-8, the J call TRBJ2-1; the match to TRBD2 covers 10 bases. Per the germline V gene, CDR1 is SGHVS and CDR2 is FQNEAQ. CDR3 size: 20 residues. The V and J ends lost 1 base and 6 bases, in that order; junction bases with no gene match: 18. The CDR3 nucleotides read TGTGCCAGCAGCTTAGAGGGAAGGGGGCGCAAAAGCGGGAGGGTCAATGAGCAGTTCTTC. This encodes CASSLEGRGRKSGRVNEQFF.

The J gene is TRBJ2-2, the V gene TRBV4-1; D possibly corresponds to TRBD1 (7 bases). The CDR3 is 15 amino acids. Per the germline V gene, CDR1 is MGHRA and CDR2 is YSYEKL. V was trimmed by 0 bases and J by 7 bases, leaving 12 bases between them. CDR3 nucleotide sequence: TGCGCCAGCAGCCAAGAGACAGGGAGGTACGGGGAGCTGTTTTTT. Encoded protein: CASSQETGRYGELFF.

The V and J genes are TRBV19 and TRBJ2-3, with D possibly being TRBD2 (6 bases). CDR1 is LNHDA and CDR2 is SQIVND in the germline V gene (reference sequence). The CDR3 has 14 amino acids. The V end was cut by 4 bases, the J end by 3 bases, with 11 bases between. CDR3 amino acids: CASSRRGITDTQYF. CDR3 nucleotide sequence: TGTGCCAGTAGTAGGCGGGGAATAACAGATACGCAGTATTTT. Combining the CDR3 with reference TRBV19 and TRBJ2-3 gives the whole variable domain DGGITQSPKYLFRKEGQNVTLSCEQNLNHDAMYWYRQDPGQGLRLIYYSQIVNDFQKGDIAEGYSVSREKKESFPLTVTSAQKNPTAFYLCASSRRGITDTQYFGPGTRLTVL.

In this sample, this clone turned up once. CDR3 nucleotide sequence: TGTGCCAGCAGCAGGAGGCCCTACGAGCAGTACTTC. It codes for CASSRRPYEQYF. The chain couples TRBV21-1 to TRBJ2-7; the table's D call, TRBD2, was not checked against the DNA. TRBV21-1 is an annotated pseudogene. The CDR3 is 12 residues long.

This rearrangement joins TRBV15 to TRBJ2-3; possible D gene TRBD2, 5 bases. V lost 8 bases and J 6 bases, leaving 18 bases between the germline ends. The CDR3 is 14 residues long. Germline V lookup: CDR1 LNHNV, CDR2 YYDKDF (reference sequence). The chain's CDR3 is CATGLALTQDTQYF. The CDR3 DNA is TGTGCCACCGGGCTAGCCCTGACCCAGGATACGCAGTATTTT.

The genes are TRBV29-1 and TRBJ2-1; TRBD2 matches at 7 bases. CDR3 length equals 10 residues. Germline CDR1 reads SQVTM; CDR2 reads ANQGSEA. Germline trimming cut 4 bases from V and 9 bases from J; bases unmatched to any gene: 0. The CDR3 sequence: CSVGTSEQFF. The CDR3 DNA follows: TGCAGCGTTGGGACTAGTGAGCAGTTCTTC.